The text below deals with one T cell receptor (beta chain). Antigen unknown. A junction end diverges from the germline sequence, so it may reflect a read error. This sample was taken from a study of prognosis after radiotherapy for stage I lung cancer. At the level of the study: With roughly 13 men and about 6 women, the cohort's median age was approximately 74 years, range about 50–85. For radiotherapy, patients got SBRT split into 3 to 5 fractions, giving a biologically effective dose of at least 100 Gy. Study-level results: After stereotactic body radiation therapy, unique TCR clone counts dropped from a median of 10,088 to 6,861. Patients without metastases reportedly showed TRBV and TRBJ gene usage unlike that of patients with metastases.

By two-round multiplex PCR, the TCR beta CDR3 was amplified from genomic DNA. Used in first-round PCR were primers specific to each TRBV and TRBJ gene. TCRdb re-derived calls from the multiplex PCR reads in MiXCR, one entry per CDR3 protein. The sample holds 20,000 to 30,000 distinct CDR3 sequences, around 36% seen once. The sequencing used PBMCs, collected before or after stereotactic body radiation therapy (not recorded which). This TCR was sampled from a donor aged 50 or older with non-small cell lung cancer.

The chain's CDR3 is CATNPYPRF. CDR3 in DNA: TGTGCCACCAACCCATACCCTCGCTTC. The rearrangement links TRBV24-1 to TRBJ2-7, with D hard to call. In germline, CDR1 is KGHDR, CDR2 SFDVKD. CDR3 length: 9 residues.